The clone carrying this T cell receptor (beta chain) occurred many times. Its antigen is not known. The ends were cut back, 5 bases at V and 4 bases at J, with 17 bases in the middle. CDR3 length: 15 amino acids. This sample was included in a study of T cells in Graves' hyperthyroidism and ophthalmopathy. Study results and limitations: Separation of ophthalmopathy from stable hyperthyroidism was achieved by a 13 V-J model.

TCR beta CDR3 sequences were amplified from RNA transcripts. First-round RT-PCR targeting the TCR CDR3 was performed with the HTBI primer set. One entry per CDR3 protein, called by TCRdb with MiXCR from the multiplex PCR reads. This sample has 140,000 or so distinct CDR3 sequences, with around 21% found just once. This TCR was recovered from a woman between 45 and 65 years old with Graves' hyperthyroidism that later progressed to Graves' ophthalmopathy. Sequenced sample: blood. V gene TRBV12-3 or TRBV12-4 combines with J gene TRBJ1-2; the D gene is possibly TRBD1 (5 bases). The DNA of the CDR3 is TGTGCCAGCAGTGCGACAGAAAGAGGGATCTATGGCTACACCTTC. This sequence encodes CASSATERGIYGYTF.